The 25 T cell receptor beta chains below all came from one sample that was sequenced in a study of blood T cell repertoires in COVID-19. The assay was immunoSEQ multiplex PCR, and TCRdb's table has in-frame clones only and misses some. Counted here are some 120,000 clones, over 70% occurring once; the ten biggest clones make up about a fifth. Sequences were obtained from peripheral blood. Source of these receptors: a man older than 75 with acute or convalescent COVID-19.

The chain links TRBV6-5 to TRBJ2-7, with D possibly TRBD1 on 5 matching bases. V dropped 6 bases and J dropped 3 bases, with 18 bases sitting between them. The germline V gene encodes CDR1 MNHEY and CDR2 SVGAGI. The CDR3 is 15 amino acids. CDR3 loop: CASRLRAFRGYEQYF. CDR3 DNA sequence: TGTGCCAGCAGGCTAAGGGCCTTTAGGGGCTACGAGCAGTACTTC.

This clone is a singleton in its sample. The chain recombines TRBV5-1 with TRBJ1-4, with D unresolved. Germline V gene sequence: CDR1 SGHRS, CDR2 YFSETQ. With 2 bases removed from V and 4 bases from J, the gap between germline ends came to 9 bases. This CDR3 has 14 residues. The CDR3, as DNA: TGCGCCAGCAGCTTCGCAGGCCTTAATGAAAAACTGTTTTTT. Its protein is CASSFAGLNEKLFF. Full variable domain (rest looked up from reference TRBV5-1 and TRBJ1-4): KAGVTQTPRYLIKTRGQQVTLSCSPISGHRSVSWYQQTPGQGLQFLFEYFSETQRNKGNFPGRFSGRQFSNSRSEMNVSTLELGDSALYLCASSFAGLNEKLFFGSGTQLSVL.

This chain's CDR3 is CASSEGQGASYEQYF. CDR3 coding DNA: TGCGCCAGCAGCGAGGGACAGGGGGCATCCTACGAGCAGTACTTC. V gene TRBV5-1 combines with J gene TRBJ2-7; 12 bases match TRBD1. V was clipped by 4 bases and J by 1 base; unmatched bases: 3. The CDR3 spans 15 residues. CDR1 and CDR2 (germline): SGHRS, YFSETQ.

J is TRBJ2-5 and V is TRBV9; 9 bases map to TRBD2. This CDR3 is built from 19 residues. From germline, CDR1 is SGDLS and CDR2 YYNGEE. V lost 0 bases and J lost 2; bases outside the gene matches: 14. Here the CDR3 DNA reads TGTGCCAGCAGCGTAGATCCCCTCTCTAGCGGGGTATTACAAGAGACCCAGTACTTC. It codes for CASSVDPLSSGVLQETQYF.

The rearrangement links TRBV30 to TRBJ1-4, with unresolved D. CDR3 length: 14 amino acids. V gave up 5 bases and J gave up 0 bases, with 10 bases separating them. CDR1 is GTSNPN and CDR2 is SVGIG in the germline V gene (reference sequence). The CDR3 loop is CAWDPGTTNEKLFF. The CDR3 DNA follows: TGTGCCTGGGATCCCGGGACAACTAATGAAAAACTGTTTTTT.

The chain employs TRBV19 and TRBJ1-4; a possible D gene is TRBD1 (5 bases). V dropped 5 bases and J dropped 7 bases, with 23 bases sitting between them. Germline values: CDR1 LNHDA, CDR2 SQIVND (reference sequence). The CDR3 consists of 17 residues. CDR3 protein: CASSLVGLRGGSEKLFF. The CDR3 coding sequence is TGTGCCAGTAGTCTCGTGGGTCTACGTGGGGGGAGTGAAAAACTGTTTTTT.

The chain combines TRBV7-3 with TRBJ1-2, with 9 bases fitting TRBD1. Losses at the gene ends were 2 bases for V and 7 bases for J; bases not matched to a gene: 2. The CDR3 totals 13 residues. CDR1 SGHTA and CDR2 FQGTGA come from the germline V gene. The CDR3 loop is CASSLGTGLGYTF. CDR3 nucleotides: TGTGCCAGCAGCTTAGGGACAGGGCTTGGCTACACCTTC.

This clone was detected only a few times. The chain recombines TRBV18 with TRBJ2-7, with D unresolved. Trimming stripped 0 bases from V and 10 bases from J, with 22 bases between. The germline V gene encodes CDR1 KGHSH and CDR2 LQKENI. The CDR3 has 16 amino acids. In nucleotides, the CDR3 is TGTGCCAGCTCACCACCGACCCCGACTGTCACCGTTTCCCAGTACTTC. Its translation is CASSPPTPTVTVSQYF.

This clone was observed a few times. CDR3 amino acids: CASSSQTGGGGYTF. The DNA for the CDR3 is TGCGCCAGCAGCTCTCAGACAGGGGGCGGAGGCTACACCTTC. V is TRBV5-1 and J is TRBJ1-2, with 10 bases that match TRBD1. CDR1 is SGHRS and CDR2 is YFSETQ in the germline V gene. The CDR3 is 14 residues long. With V trimmed by 3 bases and J by 8 bases, 7 bases remained unmatched. Complete variable domain (other parts from reference TRBV5-1 and TRBJ1-2): KAGVTQTPRYLIKTRGQQVTLSCSPISGHRSVSWYQQTPGQGLQFLFEYFSETQRNKGNFPGRFSGRQFSNSRSEMNVSTLELGDSALYLCASSSQTGGGGYTFGSGTRLTVV.

This sequence joins TRBV18 and TRBJ2-2, with TRBD1 identical over 9 bases. Germline V gives CDR1 KGHSH, CDR2 LQKENI. Unmatched junction bases numbered 10, after V lost 4 bases and J lost 7 bases. This CDR3 contains 16 residues. Written as DNA, the CDR3 is TGTGCCAGCTCACTCTCGGGACAGGGCACCGGCGGGGAGCTGTTTTTT. Its translation is CASSLSGQGTGGELFF.

The rearrangement uses TRBV5-1 and TRBJ2-1, with D possibly being TRBD1 (6 bases). Germline CDR1 is SGHRS and CDR2 is YFSETQ. The CDR3 loop spans 14 amino acids. Trimming pared 3 bases from V and 1 base from J, leaving 8 bases between. The DNA of the CDR3 is TGCGCCAGCAGCTCACAGGGTTCCTACAATGAGCAGTTCTTC. As protein: CASSSQGSYNEQFF.

V gene TRBV7-2 combines with J gene TRBJ2-5; no clear D. V shed 2 bases and J shed 7 bases, with 20 bases lying between them. This CDR3 spans 16 amino acids. Germline CDR1 and CDR2: SGHTA and FQGNSA. DNA of the CDR3: TGTGCCAGCAGCTTAAATATACGGCGGCTCGGCGGGACCCAGTACTTC. Translated, it gives CASSLNIRRLGGTQYF.

V and J are TRBV4-2 and TRBJ2-2; no firm D call. This CDR3 spans 15 amino acids. Looked up from germline, CDR1 is LGHNA and CDR2 is YNFKEQ. V was clipped by 6 bases and J by 1 base, with 12 bases between them. This chain's CDR3 is CASRREERNTGELFF. In DNA, the CDR3 is TGTGCCAGCAGAAGAGAGGAACGGAACACCGGGGAGCTGTTTTTT.

This clone has a single count. The V call is TRBV6-1, the J call TRBJ2-1; D is uncertain. Trimming stripped 6 bases from V and 5 bases from J, with 11 bases between. This CDR3 is built from 13 residues. Germline values: CDR1 MNHNS, CDR2 SASEGT. The CDR3 bases are TGTGCCAGCAGAGAACAGTCCCACAATGAGCAGTTCTTC. It is translated as CASREQSHNEQFF.

The chain recombines TRBV7-2 with TRBJ2-1, with TRBD2 matching over 9 bases. J lost 5 bases, V lost 3 bases, and 2 bases had no gene match. The CDR3 consists of 14 residues. Germline V gene sequence: CDR1 SGHTA, CDR2 FQGNSA. The DNA of the CDR3 is TGTGCCAGCAGCTTTAGCGGGGGCAACAATGAGCAGTTCTTC. It encodes CASSFSGGNNEQFF.

The chain employs TRBV27 and TRBJ2-3; 12 bases are shared with TRBD1. This CDR3 has 14 amino acids. V was clipped by 6 bases and J by 6 bases; unmatched bases: 4. Germline CDR1 and CDR2: MNHEY and SMNVEV (reference sequence). The CDR3 loop is CASRGTGGGDTQYF. The CDR3 bases are TGTGCCAGCAGAGGGACAGGGGGCGGCGATACGCAGTATTTT.

The V call is TRBV28, the J call TRBJ2-3, with TRBD2 identical over 10 bases. With V trimmed by 11 bases and J by 9 bases, 11 bases remained unmatched. The germline V gene encodes CDR1 MDHEN and CDR2 SYDVKM. The CDR3 spans 13 residues. The CDR3 nucleotides read TGTGCCGAAGGGCGAGGAGCGGGGGGGACGCAGTATTTT. This gives the protein CAEGRGAGGTQYF. Looking up the rest from reference TRBV28 and TRBJ2-3 gives the full variable domain: DVKVTQSSRYLVKRTGEKVFLECVQDMDHENMFWYRQDPGLGLRLIYFSYDVKMKEKGDIPEGYSVSREKKERFSLILESASTNQTSMYLCAEGRGAGGTQYFGPGTRLTVL.

The chain links TRBV7-9 to TRBJ1-1; D gene ambiguous. V lost 3 bases and J 10 bases, leaving 15 bases between the germline ends. In germline, CDR1 is SEHNR, CDR2 FQNEAQ (reference sequence). The CDR3 extends over 13 amino acids. The CDR3 loop reads CASSFRVDSGAFF. For the CDR3, the DNA is TGTGCCAGCAGCTTCCGGGTCGATAGCGGAGCTTTCTTT.

The rearrangement links TRBV6-4 to TRBJ1-2; D call uncertain. This CDR3 has 14 amino acids. The germline CDR1 and CDR2 sequences are MRHNA and SNTAGT. The V and J ends lost 8 bases and 8 bases respectively, with 21 bases between them. The chain's CDR3 is CASSRERANGGYTF. In nucleotides, the CDR3 is TGTGCCAGCTCCCGCGAAAGAGCTAACGGGGGCTACACCTTC.

The genes are TRBV18 and TRBJ2-4; weak D call: TRBD1 (6 bases). The V end lost 0 bases, the J end lost 8 bases, and 17 bases lay between the germline ends. Looked up from germline, CDR1 is KGHSH and CDR2 is LQKENI. The CDR3 runs 16 residues. The CDR3 reads CASSPPRGTQGDIQYF. The CDR3 DNA follows: TGTGCCAGCTCACCACCGAGGGGGACGCAAGGTGACATTCAGTACTTC.

The chain uses TRBV6-1 and TRBJ2-3, with 7 bases that match TRBD2. Germline CDR1 and CDR2: MNHNS and SASEGT. V lost 2 bases, J lost 1 base, and 6 bases stayed unmatched. The CDR3 loop spans 16 amino acids. CDR3 coding DNA: TGTGCCAGCAGTGAAATCTGGCTAGCGGGCACAGATACGCAGTATTTT. Translated: CASSEIWLAGTDTQYF.

Regarding this clone: Other DNA sequences of this sample code for an identical CDR3. The chain uses TRBV7-9 and TRBJ1-1; 8 bases line up with TRBD1. V lost 1 base and J lost 5; bases outside the gene matches: 6. The germline V gene has CDR1 SEHNR and CDR2 FQNEAQ (reference sequence). This CDR3 spans 15 amino acids. For the CDR3, the DNA is TGTGCCAGCAGCTTAGGGCAGGGGGCGAGGACTGAAGCTTTCTTT. Translation gives CASSLGQGARTEAFF.

The genes are TRBV7-2 and TRBJ2-5; 12 bases are shared with TRBD2. This CDR3 contains 15 residues. Germline values: CDR1 SGHTA, CDR2 FQGNSA. V shed 3 bases, J shed 7 bases, and the junction held 6 bases outside the gene matches. The chain's CDR3 is CASSLRLAGAGTQYF. In nucleotides, the CDR3 is TGTGCCAGCAGCTTGAGACTAGCGGGGGCCGGGACCCAGTACTTC. The whole variable domain, remainder taken from reference TRBV7-2 and TRBJ2-5, is GAGVSQSPSNKVTEKGKDVELRCDPISGHTALYWYRQSLGQGLEFLIYFQGNSAPDKSGLPSDRFSAERTGGSVSTLTIQRTQQEDSAVYLCASSLRLAGAGTQYFGPGTRLLVL.

The J gene is TRBJ1-4, the V gene TRBV7-9; 7 nucleotides agree with TRBD1. Germline V gene lookup returns CDR1 SEHNR and CDR2 FQNEAQ (reference sequence). With V trimmed by 2 bases and J by 3 bases, 6 bases remained unmatched. This CDR3 spans 16 amino acids. The chain's CDR3 is CASSLPRGRSNEKLFF. As DNA, the CDR3 is TGTGCCAGCAGCTTACCCAGGGGGAGATCTAATGAAAAACTGTTTTTT. Combining the CDR3 with reference TRBV7-9 and TRBJ1-4 gives the whole variable domain DTGVSQNPRHKITKRGQNVTFRCDPISEHNRLYWYRQTLGQGPEFLTYFQNEAQLEKSRLLSDRFSAERPKGSFSTLEIQRTEQGDSAMYLCASSLPRGRSNEKLFFGSGTQLSVL.

The V call is TRBV29-1, the J call TRBJ1-2; D is uncertain. CDR1 and CDR2 from the germline V gene are SQVTM and ANQGSEA. Trimming took 1 base from V and 6 from J, leaving 15 bases between them. The CDR3 loop spans 14 amino acids. The CDR3 sequence: CSVEVLREVDGYTF. CDR3 DNA: TGCAGCGTTGAAGTACTTCGGGAGGTCGATGGCTACACCTTC.